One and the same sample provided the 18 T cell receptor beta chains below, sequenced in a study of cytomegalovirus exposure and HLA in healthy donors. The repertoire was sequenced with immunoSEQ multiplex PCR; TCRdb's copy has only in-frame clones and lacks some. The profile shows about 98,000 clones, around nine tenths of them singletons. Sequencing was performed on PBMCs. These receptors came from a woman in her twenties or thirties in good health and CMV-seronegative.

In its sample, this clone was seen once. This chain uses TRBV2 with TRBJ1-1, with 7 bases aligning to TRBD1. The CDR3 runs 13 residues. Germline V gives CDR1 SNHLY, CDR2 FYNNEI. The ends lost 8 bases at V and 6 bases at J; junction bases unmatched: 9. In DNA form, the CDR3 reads TGTGCCAGCGGGACAGACGGGTTGGCTGAAGCTTTCTTT. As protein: CASGTDGLAEAFF.

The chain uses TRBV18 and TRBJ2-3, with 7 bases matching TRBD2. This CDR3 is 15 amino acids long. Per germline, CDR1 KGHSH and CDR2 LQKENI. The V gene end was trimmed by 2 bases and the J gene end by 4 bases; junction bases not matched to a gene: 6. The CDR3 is CASSPGDYAPDTQYF. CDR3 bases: TGTGCCAGCTCACCAGGGGACTACGCCCCAGATACGCAGTATTTT.

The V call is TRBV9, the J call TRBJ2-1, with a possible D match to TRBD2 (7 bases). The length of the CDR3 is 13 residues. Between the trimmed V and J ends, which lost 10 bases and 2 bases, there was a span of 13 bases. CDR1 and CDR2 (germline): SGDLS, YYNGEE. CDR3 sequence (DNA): TGTGCCTCAAAAGGGGGGGCCTACAATGAGCAGTTCTTC. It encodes CASKGGAYNEQFF.

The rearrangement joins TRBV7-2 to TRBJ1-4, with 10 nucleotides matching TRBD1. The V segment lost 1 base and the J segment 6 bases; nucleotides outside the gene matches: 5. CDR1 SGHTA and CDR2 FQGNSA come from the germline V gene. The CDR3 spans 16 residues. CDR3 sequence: CASSLVFGQGDEKLFF. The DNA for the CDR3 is TGTGCCAGCAGCTTAGTTTTCGGACAGGGGGATGAAAAACTGTTTTTT.

As DNA, the CDR3 is TGTGCCAGCAGCCTGACAGGGGGCCTCCGGGAGACCCAGTACTTC. This encodes CASSLTGGLRETQYF. The chain uses TRBV13 and TRBJ2-5, with 10 bases identical to TRBD1. The V gene's germline CDR1 is PRHDT and CDR2 FYEKMQ (reference sequence). The CDR3 is made up of 15 amino acids. The V and J ends lost 5 bases and 5 bases, in that order; junction bases with no gene match: 8.

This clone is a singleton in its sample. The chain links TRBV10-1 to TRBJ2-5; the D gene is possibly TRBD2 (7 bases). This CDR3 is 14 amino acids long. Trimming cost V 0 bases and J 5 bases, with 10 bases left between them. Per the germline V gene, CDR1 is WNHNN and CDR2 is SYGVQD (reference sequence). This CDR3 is CASSESRGRETQYF. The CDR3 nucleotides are TGCGCCAGCAGTGAGTCGCGGGGGCGGGAGACCCAGTACTTC.

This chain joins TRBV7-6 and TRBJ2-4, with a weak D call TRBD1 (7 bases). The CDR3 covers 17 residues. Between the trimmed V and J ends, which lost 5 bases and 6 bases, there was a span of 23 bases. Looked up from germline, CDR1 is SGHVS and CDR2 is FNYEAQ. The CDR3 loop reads CASSPRQGGRGGNIQYF. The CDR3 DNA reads TGTGCCAGCAGCCCTAGACAGGGAGGTCGAGGGGGAAACATTCAGTACTTC.

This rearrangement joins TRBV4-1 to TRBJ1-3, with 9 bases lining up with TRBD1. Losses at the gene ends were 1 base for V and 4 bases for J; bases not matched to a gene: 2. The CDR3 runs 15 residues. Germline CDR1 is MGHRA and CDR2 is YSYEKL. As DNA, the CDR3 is TGCGCCAGCAGCCAAGGGGACAGGGACGGAAACACCATATATTTT. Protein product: CASSQGDRDGNTIYF.

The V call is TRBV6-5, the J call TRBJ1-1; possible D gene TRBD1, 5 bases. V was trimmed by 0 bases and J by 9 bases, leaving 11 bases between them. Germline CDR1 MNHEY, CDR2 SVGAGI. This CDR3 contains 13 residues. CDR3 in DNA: TGTGCCAGCAGTTACTCGGGGCAGAGAAAAGCTTTCTTT. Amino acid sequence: CASSYSGQRKAFF.

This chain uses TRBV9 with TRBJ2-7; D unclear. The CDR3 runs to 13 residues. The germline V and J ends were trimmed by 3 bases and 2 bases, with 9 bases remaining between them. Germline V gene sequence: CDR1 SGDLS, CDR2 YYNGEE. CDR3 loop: CASSALGAYEQYF. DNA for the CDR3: TGTGCCAGCAGCGCCCTAGGCGCCTACGAGCAGTACTTC. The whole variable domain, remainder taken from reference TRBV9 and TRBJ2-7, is DSGVTQTPKHLITATGQRVTLRCSPRSGDLSVYWYQQSLDQGLQFLIQYYNGEERAKGNILERFSAQQFPDLHSELNLSSLELGDSALYFCASSALGAYEQYFGPGTRLTVT.

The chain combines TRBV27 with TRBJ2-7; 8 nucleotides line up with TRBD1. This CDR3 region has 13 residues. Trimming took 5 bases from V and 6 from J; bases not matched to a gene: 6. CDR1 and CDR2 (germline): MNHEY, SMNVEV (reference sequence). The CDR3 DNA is TGTGCCAGCAGTCGTAACAGGGGGTTCGAGCAGTACTTC. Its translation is CASSRNRGFEQYF.

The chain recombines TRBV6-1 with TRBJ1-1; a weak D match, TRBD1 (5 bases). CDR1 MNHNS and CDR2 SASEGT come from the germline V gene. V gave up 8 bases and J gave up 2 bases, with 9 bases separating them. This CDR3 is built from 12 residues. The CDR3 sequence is CASVGVNTEAFF. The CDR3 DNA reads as TGTGCCAGCGTAGGGGTAAACACTGAAGCTTTCTTT.

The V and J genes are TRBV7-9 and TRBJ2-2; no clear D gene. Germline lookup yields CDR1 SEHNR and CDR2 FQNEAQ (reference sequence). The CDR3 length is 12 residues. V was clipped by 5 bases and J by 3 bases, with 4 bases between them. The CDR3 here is CASSLYTGELFF. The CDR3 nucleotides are TGTGCCAGCAGCCTGTACACCGGGGAGCTGTTTTTT.

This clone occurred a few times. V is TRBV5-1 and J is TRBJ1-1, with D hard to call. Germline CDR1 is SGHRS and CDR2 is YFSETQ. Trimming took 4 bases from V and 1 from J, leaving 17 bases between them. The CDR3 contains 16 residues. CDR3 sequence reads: CASSRPPGSTNTEAFF. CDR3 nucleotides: TGCGCCAGCAGCCGTCCTCCGGGTTCCACGAACACTGAAGCTTTCTTT.

CDR3 sequence reads: CASSSQGDSYNEQFF. CDR3 DNA sequence: TGTGCCAGCAGCTCACAGGGCGACTCCTACAATGAGCAGTTCTTC. The chain combines TRBV5-8 with TRBJ2-1, with D tentatively TRBD1 (6 bases). Per the germline V gene, CDR1 is SGHTS and CDR2 is YDEGEE. The CDR3 length is 15 residues. V was shortened by 3 bases and J by 0 bases, with 10 bases between the two germline ends.

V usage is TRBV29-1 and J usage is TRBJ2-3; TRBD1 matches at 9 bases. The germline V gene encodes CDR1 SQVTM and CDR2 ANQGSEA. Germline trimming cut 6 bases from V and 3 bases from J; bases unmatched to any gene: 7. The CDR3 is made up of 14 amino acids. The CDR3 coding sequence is TGCAGCGTAGTGGGACAGGGATTTACAGATACGCAGTATTTT. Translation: CSVVGQGFTDTQYF.

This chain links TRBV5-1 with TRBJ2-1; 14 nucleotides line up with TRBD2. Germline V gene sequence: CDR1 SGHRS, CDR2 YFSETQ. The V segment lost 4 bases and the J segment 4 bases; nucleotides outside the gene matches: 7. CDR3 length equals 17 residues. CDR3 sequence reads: CASSIGLAGGVYNEQFF. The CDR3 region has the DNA TGCGCCAGCAGCATAGGACTAGCGGGAGGTGTTTACAATGAGCAGTTCTTC.

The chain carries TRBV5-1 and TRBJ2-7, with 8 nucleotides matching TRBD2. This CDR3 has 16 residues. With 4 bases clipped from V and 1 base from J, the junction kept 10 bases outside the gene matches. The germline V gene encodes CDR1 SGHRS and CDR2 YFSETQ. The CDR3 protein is CASSPPRSGTSYEQYF. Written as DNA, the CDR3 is TGCGCCAGCAGCCCACCACGTAGCGGGACTTCCTACGAGCAGTACTTC.